The 29 T cell receptor beta chains presented below share a single source sample, sequenced in a study of blood T cell repertoires in COVID-19. The protocol was immunoSEQ multiplex PCR, while the TCRdb copy is restricted to in-frame clones and leaves out a portion. In the table there are under 300,000 clones, around 90% of which are singletons. Source material: peripheral blood. The receptors were gathered from a woman aged 55-69 years with COVID-19, enrolled during active disease.

This clone was picked up one time. The gene calls are TRBV9 and TRBJ1-2, with D perhaps TRBD1 (6 bases). Trimming shortened V by 3 bases and J by 8 bases, and 17 bases separated the two germline ends. The CDR3 is 14 amino acids. Germline CDR1 SGDLS, CDR2 YYNGEE. The CDR3 is CASSAPGEPGGYTF. In nucleotides, the CDR3 is TGTGCCAGCAGCGCCCCAGGGGAACCGGGCGGCTACACCTTC.

This chain connects TRBV10-3 to TRBJ2-2, with TRBD1 identical over 7 bases. Germline CDR1 ENHRY, CDR2 SYGVKD. V lost 6 bases, J lost 4 bases, and 5 bases stayed unmatched. The CDR3 runs 14 residues. CDR3 nucleotide sequence: TGTGCCATCAGCGGGGCAGGGGGCACCGGGGAGCTGTTTTTT. Translation gives CAISGAGGTGELFF.

This clone was observed at least ten times. The chain employs TRBV9 and TRBJ2-6, with D unresolved. The length of the CDR3 is 18 residues. Deletions cut 6 bases from V and 0 bases from J, with 19 bases between. Germline V CDR1 and CDR2: SGDLS, YYNGEE. The CDR3 coding sequence is TGTGCCAGCATCCGCCCGCTCCCGCGGTACTCTGGGGCCAACGTCCTGACTTTC. Translating gives CASIRPLPRYSGANVLTF.

V gene TRBV12-3 or TRBV12-4 combines with J gene TRBJ1-1; a weak D match, TRBD1 (6 bases). This CDR3 is built from 12 residues. V lost 6 bases and J lost 10, with 15 bases in between. CDR3 loop: CASSAGQFRAFF. The CDR3 nucleotides read TGTGCCAGCAGCGCCGGACAGTTTCGAGCTTTCTTT.

This clone was seen only once. This sequence joins TRBV30 and TRBJ1-5; tentatively, D is TRBD1 (5 bases). Germline values: CDR1 GTSNPN, CDR2 SVGIG (reference sequence). Trimming cost V 0 bases and J 1 base, with 16 bases left between them. The CDR3 has 17 residues. CDR3 region: CAWSVLAGRGSNQPQHF. The CDR3 DNA reads as TGTGCCTGGAGTGTACTGGCAGGGAGGGGAAGCAATCAGCCCCAGCATTTT.

This clone was seen once. V gene TRBV5-6 combines with J gene TRBJ2-3; a weak D match, TRBD1 (5 bases). Between the trimmed V and J ends, which lost 3 bases and 0 bases, there was a span of 14 bases. This CDR3 is 16 amino acids long. Germline values: CDR1 SGHDT, CDR2 YYEEEE. The CDR3: CASSWGTVSSTDTQYF. The CDR3, as DNA: TGTGCCAGCAGCTGGGGCACAGTCTCTAGCACAGATACGCAGTATTTT.

The chain carries TRBV7-2 and TRBJ2-5, with 8 bases that match TRBD2. Trimming took 7 bases from V and 1 from J; bases not matched to a gene: 5. Germline V lookup: CDR1 SGHTA, CDR2 FQGNSA. This CDR3 is built from 14 residues. The CDR3 nucleotides are TGTGCCAGCACCTACCGGGGGGGCCAAGAGACCCAGTACTTC. Residues: CASTYRGGQETQYF.

This chain connects TRBV30 to TRBJ1-2; maybe TRBD1 (5 bases). Trimming left V 0 bases short and J 4 bases short, with 9 bases between. This CDR3 comprises 13 residues. Germline V gene sequence: CDR1 GTSNPN, CDR2 SVGIG (reference sequence). CDR3 DNA sequence: TGTGCCTGGAGTGTTACAGGCCCCTATGGCTACACCTTC. Residues: CAWSVTGPYGYTF.

The rearrangement uses TRBV29-1 and TRBJ2-4, with D possibly being TRBD2 (7 bases). CDR1 SQVTM and CDR2 ANQGSEA come from the germline V gene. The CDR3 length is 15 residues. Trimming removed 4 bases from V and 0 bases from J, with 13 bases in between. CDR3 residues: CSVVGGPAAKNIQYF. CDR3 bases: TGCAGCGTTGTGGGGGGGCCGGCAGCCAAAAACATTCAGTACTTC.

CDR3 in DNA: TGTGCCAGCTCACCAGCGAGAGGAGGTGGCTACACCTTC. Translation: CASSPARGGGYTF. The V and J genes are TRBV18 and TRBJ1-2, with D uncertain. CDR1 KGHSH and CDR2 LQKENI come from the germline V gene. The CDR3 contains 13 residues. The V and J ends lost 2 bases and 7 bases respectively, with 11 bases between them.

This clone showed up just once. The chain employs TRBV7-9 and TRBJ1-6, with 11 bases that match TRBD1. This CDR3 contains 17 residues. Germline-derived CDR1 and CDR2 are SEHNR and FQNEAQ (reference sequence). With 5 bases clipped from V and 2 bases from J, the junction kept 5 bases outside the gene matches. The CDR3: CASSPDRGPPYNSPLHF. DNA for the CDR3: TGTGCCAGCAGCCCGGACAGGGGGCCACCCTATAATTCACCCCTCCACTTT.

CDR3 protein: CASSQFRNTIYF. CDR3 DNA sequence: TGTGCCAGCAGCCAATTCAGGAACACCATATATTTT. V usage is TRBV14 and J usage is TRBJ1-3, with D hard to call. Germline-derived CDR1 and CDR2 are SGHDN and FVKESK. The CDR3 runs to 12 residues. V dropped 2 bases and J dropped 7 bases, with 6 bases sitting between them. Based on the CDR3 plus reference TRBV14 and TRBJ1-3, the full variable domain is EAGVTQFPSHSVIEKGQTVTLRCDPISGHDNLYWYRRVMGKEIKFLLHFVKESKQDESGMPNNRFLAERTGGTYSTLKVQPAELEDSGVYFCASSQFRNTIYFGEGSWLTVV.

V is TRBV5-6 and J is TRBJ1-2; 8 nucleotides line up with TRBD1. V gave up 0 bases and J gave up 3 bases; unmatched junction bases: 13. This CDR3 is built from 18 residues. Germline CDR1 reads SGHDT; CDR2 reads YYEEEE. CDR3 sequence reads: CASSLAGPGGAGDYGYTF. The CDR3 nucleotides read TGTGCCAGCAGCTTGGCGGGGCCAGGGGGCGCTGGGGACTATGGCTACACCTTC.

CDR3 sequence (DNA): TGTGCCAGCAGCCAGACAGGAGGAACCCATTCACCCCTCCACTTT. Its translation is CASSQTGGTHSPLHF. The rearrangement uses TRBV4-2 and TRBJ1-6; D perhaps matches TRBD1 (6 bases). The CDR3 is 15 residues long. V lost 3 bases and J lost 8, with 14 bases in between. Germline V lookup: CDR1 LGHNA, CDR2 YNFKEQ.

The V and J genes are TRBV5-6 and TRBJ1-6; a possible D gene is TRBD1 (5 bases). Trimming pared 5 bases from V and 9 bases from J, leaving 12 bases between. Germline assignment: CDR1 SGHDT and CDR2 YYEEEE. This CDR3 comprises 13 residues. CDR3 region: CASSLIRGSPLHF. In DNA form, the CDR3 reads TGTGCCAGCAGTCTCATAAGGGGTTCACCCCTCCACTTT.

The chain employs TRBV25-1 and TRBJ1-4; weak D call: TRBD1 (5 bases). Germline CDR1 is MGHDK and CDR2 is SYGVNS. The V and J ends lost 4 bases and 7 bases respectively, with 16 bases between them. CDR3 length equals 15 residues. The CDR3 nucleotides are TGTGCCAGCAGTGGGGCCGGGGGGTGGTCTGAAAAACTGTTTTTT. Its translation is CASSGAGGWSEKLFF.

The chain joins TRBV9 to TRBJ1-6; a weak D match, TRBD1 (5 bases). The V gene lost 3 bases and the J gene lost 11 bases, with 24 bases spanning the gap. The CDR3 runs 17 residues. Germline lookup yields CDR1 SGDLS and CDR2 YYNGEE. The CDR3 DNA is TGTGCCAGCAGCGGCTACACTCCGGGCCCCGCGGGGGCACCCCTCCACTTT. Its translation: CASSGYTPGPAGAPLHF. The full variable domain, rest sourced from reference TRBV9 and TRBJ1-6, is DSGVTQTPKHLITATGQRVTLRCSPRSGDLSVYWYQQSLDQGLQFLIQYYNGEERAKGNILERFSAQQFPDLHSELNLSSLELGDSALYFCASSGYTPGPAGAPLHFGNGTRLTVT.

In this sample, this clone turned up once. The gene calls are TRBV29-1 and TRBJ1-4; D is ambiguous. Germline CDR1 SQVTM, CDR2 ANQGSEA. The CDR3 is 11 residues long. The ends were cut back, 5 bases at V and 8 bases at J, with 9 bases in the middle. The CDR3 here is CSVSVREKLFF. The CDR3 nucleotides are TGCAGCGTTAGTGTTCGGGAAAAACTGTTTTTT.

This clone was picked up one time. This chain uses TRBV7-6 with TRBJ2-7, with TRBD1 identical over 8 bases. Germline-derived CDR1 and CDR2 are SGHVS and FNYEAQ. CDR3 size: 15 residues. The J segment lost 6 bases and the V segment lost 5 bases, leaving 12 bases of the junction unmatched. CDR3 sequence reads: CASSPTRDRSGEQYF. CDR3 coding DNA: TGTGCCAGCAGCCCGACCCGGGACAGGTCGGGCGAGCAGTACTTC.

The chain couples TRBV11-2 to TRBJ2-7; the match to TRBD1 covers 9 bases. The CDR3 runs 14 residues. With V trimmed by 2 bases and J by 7 bases, 6 bases remained unmatched. The germline V gene encodes CDR1 SGHAT and CDR2 FQNNGV. The CDR3 region has the DNA TGTGCCAGCAGCTTATCCACAGGGGGCGGGGAGCAGTACTTC. This sequence encodes CASSLSTGGGEQYF.

The chain carries TRBV5-1 and TRBJ2-5, with a weak D call TRBD2 (7 bases). CDR1 is SGHRS and CDR2 is YFSETQ in the germline V gene. The V end lost 0 bases, the J end lost 4 bases, and 10 bases lay between the germline ends. The CDR3 loop spans 14 amino acids. The CDR3 coding sequence is TGCGCCAGCAGCTTGGCCGGGGGGCGAGAGACCCAGTACTTC. Translation gives CASSLAGGRETQYF.

The chain recombines TRBV6-5 with TRBJ2-7; 7 positions match TRBD2. The CDR3 sequence is 15 residues long. Germline lookup yields CDR1 MNHEY and CDR2 SVGAGI. V dropped 1 base and J dropped 2; count of bases not matched to a gene: 5. CDR3 DNA: TGTGCCAGCAGTTACTGGGGGGGTAGGGCCTACGAGCAGTACTTC. As protein: CASSYWGGRAYEQYF.

DNA for the CDR3: TGTGCCAGCAGTGATACGGACAGGGACTATGGCTACACCTTC. This encodes CASSDTDRDYGYTF. This chain uses TRBV6-1 with TRBJ1-2; 8 bases map to TRBD1. The V gene end was trimmed by 3 bases and the J gene end by 3 bases; junction bases not matched to a gene: 3. Germline CDR1 reads MNHNS; CDR2 reads SASEGT. The CDR3 spans 14 residues.

The V call is TRBV6-4, the J call TRBJ2-1, with TRBD1 as a possible D gene (6 bases). The germline CDR1 and CDR2 sequences are MRHNA and SNTAGT. The CDR3 totals 16 residues. Between the trimmed V and J ends, which lost 3 bases and 7 bases, there was a span of 19 bases. CDR3 amino acids: CASSEADSHTGNEQFF. The CDR3, as DNA: TGTGCCAGCAGTGAGGCGGACAGCCACACGGGAAATGAGCAGTTCTTC.

The CDR3 coding sequence is TGCGCCAGCAGCCCCCGGACAGGACCAACAGATACGCAGTATTTT. Translated: CASSPRTGPTDTQYF. The chain combines TRBV5-1 with TRBJ2-3, with 7 nucleotides matching TRBD1. The CDR3 length is 15 residues. Looked up from germline, CDR1 is SGHRS and CDR2 is YFSETQ. V shed 4 bases and J 3 bases; nucleotides not matched to a gene: 8. Looking up the rest from reference TRBV5-1 and TRBJ2-3 gives the full variable domain: KAGVTQTPRYLIKTRGQQVTLSCSPISGHRSVSWYQQTPGQGLQFLFEYFSETQRNKGNFPGRFSGRQFSNSRSEMNVSTLELGDSALYLCASSPRTGPTDTQYFGPGTRLTVL.

In its sample, this clone was seen a few times. The genes are TRBV10-3 and TRBJ1-2; 12 nucleotides match TRBD1. This CDR3 has 17 amino acids. From germline, CDR1 is ENHRY and CDR2 SYGVKD. J lost 4 bases, V lost 8 bases, and 14 bases had no gene match. CDR3 loop: CAIYVSGTGGAGYGYTF. Written as DNA, the CDR3 is TGTGCCATCTACGTCTCCGGGACAGGGGGCGCCGGCTATGGCTACACCTTC.

The J gene is TRBJ1-2, the V gene TRBV4-3; unclear D gene. Per the germline V gene, CDR1 is LGHNA and CDR2 is YSLEER. The CDR3 extends over 12 amino acids. V lost 1 base, J lost 10 bases, and 10 bases lay in between. The CDR3 loop is CASSQVAGSYTF. DNA of the CDR3: TGCGCCAGCAGCCAAGTGGCAGGTTCCTACACCTTC.

This chain links TRBV24-1 with TRBJ2-2; D gene uncertain. The CDR3 is 15 residues long. Germline CDR1 is KGHDR and CDR2 is SFDVKD. V lost 2 bases, J lost 7 bases, and 13 bases lay in between. Written as DNA, the CDR3 is TGTGCCACCAGTGATTCCCGGTTTCTCGGCGGGGAGCTGTTTTTT. As protein: CATSDSRFLGGELFF.

This chain links TRBV30 with TRBJ2-6, with D maybe TRBD1 (6 bases). Between the trimmed V and J ends, which lost 2 bases and 2 bases, there was a span of 7 bases. The V gene's germline CDR1 is GTSNPN and CDR2 SVGIG (reference sequence). This CDR3 spans 14 amino acids. The CDR3 region has the DNA TGTGCCTGGAGTCACAGGGCTGGGGCCAACGTCCTGACTTTC. It yields the protein CAWSHRAGANVLTF.